The rows below give T cell receptor beta chains drawn from one sample of a study of T-cell reconstitution after alpha-beta-depleted transplantation in children. TCRdb re-called the PCR reads through MiXCR, storing one row per CDR3 protein. The repertoire holds 500,000 or so distinct CDR3 sequences, with 32% as singletons. Material: PBMCs from the stem cell graft donor, obtained from the stem cell graft. The receptor set was obtained from a human donor who donated a stem cell graft to a child with aplastic anemia. CDR3s include the opening cysteine and the closing phenylalanine or tryptophan. The D gene is left open where the match is weak. Clone size appears in some rows only: once, few, many, or a class for an expanded clone.

d_call	j_call	clone_size	v_call	cdr3_aa	cdr3_nt
TRBD1	TRBJ1-1	few	TRBV5-1	CASSPTKTGSLNTEAFF	TGCGCCAGCAGCCCGACGAAGACAGGGTCCTTGAACACTGAAGCTTTCTTT
TRBD1	TRBJ2-5	-	TRBV29-1	CSDWDRAGEETQYF	TGCAGCGACTGGGACAGGGCGGGCGAAGAGACCCAGTACTTC
TRBD2	TRBJ2-2	-	TRBV18	CASSLLAGAPNTGELFF	TGTGCCAGCTCACTACTAGCGGGAGCCCCGAACACCGGGGAGCTGTTTTTT
-	TRBJ2-7	-	TRBV5-1	CASSAGQTIYEQYF	TGCGCCAGCAGCGCGGGACAAACTATTTACGAGCAGTACTTC
-	TRBJ1-5	-	TRBV6-2/TRBV6-3	CASSPRANSNQPQHF	TGTGCCAGCAGTCCTCGGGCCAATAGCAATCAGCCCCAGCATTTT
-	TRBJ1-1	-	TRBV6-2/TRBV6-3	CASSYSSGAFF	TGTGCCAGCAGTTACTCATCCGGAGCTTTCTTT
TRBD2	TRBJ2-1	-	TRBV12-3/TRBV12-4	CASSLTSGRARRKFF	TGTGCCAGCAGTCTAACTAGCGGGAGGGCCCGCCGGAAGTTCTTC
-	TRBJ1-5	-	TRBV21-1	CASSKDRGRRQPQHF	TGTGCCAGCAGCAAGGACAGGGGAAGACGTCAGCCCCAGCATTTT
TRBD1	TRBJ2-1	-	TRBV29-1	CSADRPTYNEQFF	TGCAGCGCGGACAGGCCAACCTACAATGAGCAGTTCTTC
-	TRBJ1-5	-	TRBV11-1	CASRERGDSNQPQHF	TGTGCCAGCAGGGAGAGGGGGGATAGCAATCAGCCCCAGCATTTT
TRBD1	TRBJ2-1	-	TRBV6-2/TRBV6-3	CASRRQGNNEQFF	TGTGCCAGCAGAAGACAGGGGAACAATGAGCAGTTCTTC
-	TRBJ2-3	few	TRBV20-1	CRAEGDPTSTDTQYF	TGCAGAGCGGAGGGGGACCCTACTAGCACAGATACGCAGTATTTT
TRBD1	TRBJ2-5	-	TRBV20-1	CSATNRGHETQYF	TGCAGTGCTACTAACAGGGGGCACGAGACCCAGTACTTC
-	TRBJ2-1	-	TRBV6-4	CASSLGGGPYRSSYNEQFF	TGTGCCAGCAGTCTGGGGGGGGGGCCCTACCGCAGCTCCTACAATGAGCAGTTCTTC
-	TRBJ2-1	-	TRBV5-6	CASSSQTSGNEQFF	TGTGCCAGCAGCTCACAAACGAGCGGAAATGAGCAGTTCTTC
TRBD2	TRBJ2-3	-	TRBV12-3/TRBV12-4	CASSPGTRGDTQYF	TGTGCCAGCAGTCCCGGGACTAGGGGCGATACGCAGTATTTT